These 30 T cell receptor beta chains were all obtained from the same sample, sequenced in a study of blood T cell repertoires in COVID-19. Profiled with immunoSEQ multiplex PCR; TCRdb holds only in-frame clones, not every one. The sample lists some 160,000 clones, about 89% occurring once. Input material: peripheral blood. These receptors came from a man aged 60 to 69 with acute or convalescent COVID-19.

The chain carries TRBV6-5 and TRBJ1-2; perhaps TRBD1 as D (5 bases). The germline CDR1 and CDR2 sequences are MNHEY and SVGAGI. Trimming removed 2 bases at V and 2 bases at J, with 12 bases between. The length of the CDR3 is 15 residues. The CDR3 sequence is CASSYMQGRNYGYTF. CDR3 DNA: TGTGCCAGCAGTTACATGCAGGGAAGGAACTATGGCTACACCTTC.

This chain uses TRBV7-2 with TRBJ1-3, with D hard to call. The germline V gene has CDR1 SGHTA and CDR2 FQGNSA. Trimming left V 1 base short and J 0 bases short, with 10 bases between. The CDR3 runs to 16 residues. The CDR3 bases are TGTGCCAGCAGCTTAGTAGGAGCGCGCTCTGGAAACACCATATATTTT. It encodes CASSLVGARSGNTIYF.

This chain connects TRBV7-9 to TRBJ1-5; 7 positions match TRBD1. This CDR3 spans 14 amino acids. CDR1 SEHNR and CDR2 FQNEAQ come from the germline V gene (reference sequence). V dropped 5 bases and J dropped 5; count of bases not matched to a gene: 6. CDR3 protein: CASSPRDRDQPQHF. The CDR3 bases are TGTGCCAGCAGCCCCCGGGACAGAGATCAGCCCCAGCATTTT.

The chain has TRBV5-1 and TRBJ1-2, with 10 bases identical to TRBD1. The length of the CDR3 is 15 residues. J was trimmed by 5 bases and V by 4 bases; bases with no gene match: 8. The V gene's germline CDR1 is SGHRS and CDR2 YFSETQ. CDR3 DNA sequence: TGCGCCAGCAGCCCCGCCCGGACAGGGGGTTATGGCTACACCTTC. Translated, it gives CASSPARTGGYGYTF.

J is TRBJ1-2 and V is TRBV5-5; weak D call: TRBD1 (6 bases). V was cut by 4 bases and J by 7 bases, with 11 bases left in between. The length of the CDR3 is 12 residues. Germline V gene data show CDR1 as SGHKS and CDR2 as YYEKEE (reference sequence). The CDR3 loop reads CASSPRTAGYTF. CDR3 DNA: TGTGCCAGCAGCCCACGGACAGCTGGCTACACCTTC.

V and J are TRBV5-1 and TRBJ2-7; 14 bases align to TRBD2. Germline V lookup: CDR1 SGHRS, CDR2 YFSETQ. The V gene end was trimmed by 4 bases and the J gene end by 2 bases; junction bases not matched to a gene: 2. The CDR3 extends over 15 amino acids. The CDR3 loop is CASSPTSGGAYEQYF. The CDR3 nucleotides are TGCGCCAGCAGCCCGACTAGCGGGGGGGCCTACGAGCAGTACTTC.

V and J are TRBV6-1 and TRBJ2-1; TRBD2 matches at 10 bases. The CDR3 runs to 16 residues. The V gene's germline CDR1 is MNHNS and CDR2 SASEGT. V dropped 2 bases and J dropped 6; count of bases not matched to a gene: 7. The CDR3 nucleotides read TGTGCCAGCAGTGAAAAGCTAGCGGGGGACCGCAATGAGCAGTTCTTC. This translates into CASSEKLAGDRNEQFF.

CDR3 DNA sequence: TGTGCCAGCAGTACCGGGACTACTCCTTACGGGGAGCTGTTTTTT. Protein: CASSTGTTPYGELFF. V gene TRBV6-5 combines with J gene TRBJ2-2; 7 nucleotides agree with TRBD2. This CDR3 has 15 residues. V was clipped by 5 bases and J by 7 bases; unmatched bases: 10. Germline-derived CDR1 and CDR2 are MNHEY and SVGAGI.

The chain is built from TRBV6-6 and TRBJ1-5; D is unclear. The germline CDR1 and CDR2 sequences are MNHNY and SVGAGI (reference sequence). CDR3 length equals 16 residues. V lost 6 bases, J lost 5 bases, and 20 bases lay in between. The CDR3 loop is CASRARPGKRDQPQHF. The CDR3 DNA reads as TGTGCCAGCAGGGCGAGACCGGGAAAAAGGGATCAGCCCCAGCATTTT.

The chain employs TRBV2 and TRBJ1-5; 7 nucleotides line up with TRBD1. CDR1 is SNHLY and CDR2 is FYNNEI in the germline V gene. V shed 5 bases, J shed 7 bases, and the junction held 5 bases outside the gene matches. The CDR3 is 13 amino acids. The CDR3 loop is CASSRGLGQPQHF. The CDR3 DNA reads as TGTGCCAGCAGTAGGGGGCTGGGACAGCCCCAGCATTTT.

The chain recombines TRBV6-6 with TRBJ1-6; D remains ambiguous. V was pared by 5 bases and J by 3 bases, with 11 bases between. Looked up from germline, CDR1 is MNHNY and CDR2 is SVGAGI (reference sequence). The CDR3 spans 15 residues. The CDR3 spells CASSARDVYNSPLHF. In DNA, the CDR3 is TGTGCCAGCAGTGCCCGGGATGTCTATAATTCACCCCTCCACTTT.

The chain joins TRBV7-2 to TRBJ1-1; a weak D match, TRBD1 (5 bases). CDR3 size: 14 residues. V was cut by 2 bases and J by 6 bases, with 13 bases left in between. CDR1 and CDR2 from the germline V gene are SGHTA and FQGNSA. The CDR3 reads CASSLNWGFAEAFF. The CDR3 DNA is TGTGCCAGCAGCTTAAACTGGGGCTTCGCTGAAGCTTTCTTT.

The chain uses TRBV11-2 and TRBJ2-7; 7 positions match TRBD1. The CDR3 length is 15 residues. Germline assignment: CDR1 SGHAT and CDR2 FQNNGV. Losses at the gene ends were 2 bases for V and 3 bases for J; bases not matched to a gene: 7. CDR3 region: CASSLRTGLFYEQYF. The DNA for the CDR3 is TGTGCCAGCAGCTTAAGGACAGGCCTTTTCTACGAGCAGTACTTC.

The chain employs TRBV2 and TRBJ1-4; weak D call: TRBD1 (5 bases). The CDR3 covers 16 residues. The V gene lost 6 bases and the J gene lost 8 bases, with 22 bases spanning the gap. Germline V gene data show CDR1 as SNHLY and CDR2 as FYNNEI. The CDR3: CASSENLGGVGEKLFF. The CDR3 DNA is TGTGCCAGCAGCGAAAACCTGGGAGGGGTGGGCGAAAAACTGTTTTTT.

This chain links TRBV30 with TRBJ2-3, with D maybe TRBD2 (7 bases). With 0 bases removed from V and 4 bases from J, the gap between germline ends came to 17 bases. This CDR3 has 16 amino acids. Germline V gene data show CDR1 as GTSNPN and CDR2 as SVGIG (reference sequence). CDR3 sequence (DNA): TGTGCCTGGAGTGTACTAAAGGGGGGGCCCCCAGATACGCAGTATTTT. Amino acid sequence: CAWSVLKGGPPDTQYF.

The chain links TRBV18 to TRBJ2-6; D not certain. V was pared by 3 bases and J by 0 bases, with 3 bases between. The CDR3 sequence is 14 residues long. CDR1 KGHSH and CDR2 LQKENI come from the germline V gene. CDR3: CASSPRSGANVLTF. The DNA for the CDR3 is TGTGCCAGCTCACCGCGCTCTGGGGCCAACGTCCTGACTTTC.

The rearrangement joins TRBV11-2 to TRBJ1-1; D is perhaps TRBD1 (6 bases). The CDR3 has 15 residues. Germline values: CDR1 SGHAT, CDR2 FQNNGV. Between the trimmed V and J ends, which lost 10 bases and 0 bases, there was a span of 18 bases. The CDR3 reads CATRGNQVMNTEAFF. The CDR3 DNA reads as TGTGCCACGAGGGGGAATCAGGTTATGAACACTGAAGCTTTCTTT.

The rearrangement uses TRBV6-6 and TRBJ2-1; TRBD2 is a possible D gene (6 bases). Per the germline V gene, CDR1 is MNHNY and CDR2 is SVGAGI (reference sequence). The ends were cut back, 4 bases at V and 6 bases at J, with 16 bases in the middle. The CDR3 is made up of 15 amino acids. This CDR3 reads CASSSRGATLNEQFF. For the CDR3, the DNA is TGTGCCAGCAGTTCCCGCGGGGCCACACTCAATGAGCAGTTCTTC.

The V gene is TRBV9, the J gene TRBJ1-1; 8 bases are shared with TRBD1. The CDR3 has 14 residues. Losses at the gene ends were 5 bases for V and 4 bases for J; bases not matched to a gene: 7. Germline lookup yields CDR1 SGDLS and CDR2 YYNGEE. CDR3 loop: CASSLQGATTEAFF. For the CDR3, the DNA is TGTGCCAGCAGTCTCCAGGGGGCTACCACTGAAGCTTTCTTT.

The chain carries TRBV6-6 and TRBJ2-2; 7 positions agree with TRBD1. This CDR3 contains 15 residues. V was clipped by 7 bases and J by 7 bases; unmatched bases: 12. CDR1 is MNHNY and CDR2 is SVGAGI in the germline V gene (reference sequence). CDR3 region: CASIVGQVLGGELFF. The CDR3 DNA reads TGTGCCAGCATCGTAGGACAGGTTTTGGGCGGGGAGCTGTTTTTT.

The gene calls are TRBV7-2 and TRBJ1-1; unclear D gene. The ends were cut back, 7 bases at V and 0 bases at J, with 9 bases in the middle. The germline V gene encodes CDR1 SGHTA and CDR2 FQGNSA. CDR3 size: 13 residues. Written as DNA, the CDR3 is TGTGCCAGCAAGGCAGGCTTGAACACTGAAGCTTTCTTT. Residues: CASKAGLNTEAFF.

The chain is built from TRBV9 and TRBJ1-2; D perhaps matches TRBD1 (5 bases). This CDR3 comprises 13 residues. Germline CDR1 is SGDLS and CDR2 is YYNGEE. Trimming removed 3 bases at V and 4 bases at J, with 10 bases between. The CDR3 loop is CASSGGASYGYTF. The CDR3 DNA sequence: TGTGCCAGCAGCGGGGGCGCATCCTATGGCTACACCTTC.

This clone has a single count. The chain recombines TRBV18 with TRBJ1-1, with a tentative D call TRBD1 (6 bases). Germline CDR1 KGHSH, CDR2 LQKENI. CDR3 length equals 13 residues. The V end was cut by 2 bases, the J end by 10 bases, with 14 bases between. CDR3 in DNA: TGTGCCAGCTCACCATGGGACACCAGCACAGCTTTCTTT. Protein product: CASSPWDTSTAFF.

This clone showed up just a few times. V gene TRBV4-2 combines with J gene TRBJ1-5; D possibly corresponds to TRBD1 (6 bases). CDR3 length: 15 amino acids. Trimming removed 1 base from V and 4 bases from J, with 11 bases in between. Per germline, CDR1 LGHNA and CDR2 YNFKEQ. Written as DNA, the CDR3 is TGTGCCAGCAGCCAAGGGGAGGGGGGGAATCAGCCCCAGCATTTT. Translating gives CASSQGEGGNQPQHF.

The gene calls are TRBV9 and TRBJ2-1, with a tentative D call TRBD2 (6 bases). The length of the CDR3 is 14 residues. V shed 7 bases and J shed 4 bases, with 15 bases lying between them. From germline, CDR1 is SGDLS and CDR2 YYNGEE. The CDR3 DNA reads TGTGCCAGCGGGTTGGGGGGACCTTACAATGAGCAGTTCTTC. Its translation is CASGLGGPYNEQFF.

The genes are TRBV30 and TRBJ2-7; TRBD1 matches 10 bases. The CDR3 consists of 17 residues. The V and J ends lost 3 bases and 3 bases, in that order; junction bases with no gene match: 14. Per the germline V gene, CDR1 is GTSNPN and CDR2 is SVGIG (reference sequence). Written as DNA, the CDR3 is TGTGCCTGGAGCCCGAAGCCGGGACAGGGGTGGCTCTACGAGCAGTACTTC. Residues: CAWSPKPGQGWLYEQYF.

J is TRBJ1-5 and V is TRBV14, with 7 bases aligning to TRBD1. Trimming took 4 bases from V and 6 from J; bases not matched to a gene: 3. CDR3 length equals 13 residues. In germline, CDR1 is SGHDN, CDR2 FVKESK. DNA of the CDR3: TGTGCCAGCAGCCCGACAGGGTCTCAGCCCCAGCATTTT. Translating gives CASSPTGSQPQHF.

This clone was seen repeatedly, ten times or more. The chain links TRBV6-2 or TRBV6-3 to TRBJ2-2; TRBD1 aligns across 8 bases. V lost 1 base and J lost 2; bases outside the gene matches: 6. Germline V gene sequence: CDR1 MNHEY, CDR2 SVGEGT. The CDR3 loop spans 17 amino acids. This CDR3 is CASSYLRQGLNTGELFF. CDR3 coding DNA: TGTGCCAGCAGTTACTTAAGACAGGGGCTCAACACCGGGGAGCTGTTTTTT.

V usage is TRBV10-3 and J usage is TRBJ1-5; D may be TRBD1 (5 bases). V gave up 0 bases and J gave up 12 bases, with 9 bases separating them. The CDR3 is 12 amino acids. Germline V gives CDR1 ENHRY, CDR2 SYGVKD. The CDR3 loop reads CAISESKQGQHF. The CDR3 DNA sequence: TGTGCCATCAGTGAGTCGAAGCAGGGCCAGCATTTT.

The V call is TRBV21-1, the J call TRBJ1-6; the table names TRBD1, a call not compared with the DNA. TRBV21-1 is a documented pseudogene. The length of the CDR3 is 15 residues. This CDR3 is CASSKTGWVLGPLHF. CDR3 nucleotide sequence: TGTGCCAGCAGCAAAACAGGGTGGGTTTTGGGGCCCCTCCACTTT.